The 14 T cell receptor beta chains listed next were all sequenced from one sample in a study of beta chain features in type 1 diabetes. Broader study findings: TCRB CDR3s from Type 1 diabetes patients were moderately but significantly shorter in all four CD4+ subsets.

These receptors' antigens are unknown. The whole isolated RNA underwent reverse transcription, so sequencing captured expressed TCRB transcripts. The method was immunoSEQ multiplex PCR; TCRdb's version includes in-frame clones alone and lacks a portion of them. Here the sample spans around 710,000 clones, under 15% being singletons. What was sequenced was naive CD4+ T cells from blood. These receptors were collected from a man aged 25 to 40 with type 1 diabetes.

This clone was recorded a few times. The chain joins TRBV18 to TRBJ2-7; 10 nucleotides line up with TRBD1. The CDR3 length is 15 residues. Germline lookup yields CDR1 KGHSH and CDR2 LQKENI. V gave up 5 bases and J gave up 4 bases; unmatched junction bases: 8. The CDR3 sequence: CASSSSPGQGYEQYF. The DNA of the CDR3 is TGTGCCAGCTCATCGTCACCGGGACAGGGGTACGAGCAGTACTTC. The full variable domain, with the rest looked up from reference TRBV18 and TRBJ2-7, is NAGVMQNPRHLVRRRGQEARLRCSPMKGHSHVYWYRQLPEEGLKFMVYLQKENIIDESGMPKERFSAEFPKEGPSILRIQQVVRGDSAAYFCASSSSPGQGYEQYFGPGTRLTVT.

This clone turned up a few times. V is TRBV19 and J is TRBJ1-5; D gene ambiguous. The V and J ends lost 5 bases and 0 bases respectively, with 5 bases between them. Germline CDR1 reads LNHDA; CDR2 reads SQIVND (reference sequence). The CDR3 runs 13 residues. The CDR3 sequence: CASSWFSNQPQHF. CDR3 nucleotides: TGTGCCAGTAGTTGGTTTAGCAATCAGCCCCAGCATTTT.

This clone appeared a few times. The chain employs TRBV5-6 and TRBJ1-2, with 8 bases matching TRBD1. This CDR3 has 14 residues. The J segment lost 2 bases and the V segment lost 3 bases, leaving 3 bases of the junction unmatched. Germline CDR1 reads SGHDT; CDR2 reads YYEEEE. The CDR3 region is CASSWGQENYGYTF. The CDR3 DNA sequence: TGTGCCAGCAGCTGGGGACAGGAGAACTATGGCTACACCTTC.

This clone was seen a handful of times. CDR3 sequence reads: CASSPGGKEETQYF. The DNA of the CDR3 is TGTGCCAGCAGTCCGGGGGGGAAGGAAGAGACCCAGTACTTC. This sequence joins TRBV28 and TRBJ2-5, with 8 bases that match TRBD2. The V gene end was trimmed by 5 bases and the J gene end by 3 bases; junction bases not matched to a gene: 5. CDR1 and CDR2 from the germline V gene are MDHEN and SYDVKM. The CDR3 is 14 residues long.

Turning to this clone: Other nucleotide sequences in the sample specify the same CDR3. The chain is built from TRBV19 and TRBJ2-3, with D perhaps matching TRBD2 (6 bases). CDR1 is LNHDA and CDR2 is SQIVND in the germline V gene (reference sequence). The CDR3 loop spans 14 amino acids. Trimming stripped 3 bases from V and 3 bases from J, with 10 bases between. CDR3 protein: CASSIRRGTDTQYF. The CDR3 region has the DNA TGTGCCAGTAGTATTCGTCGGGGGACAGATACGCAGTATTTT.

The CDR3 sequence is CASSIDGPGGYLAYGYTF. CDR3 bases: TGTGCCAGTAGTATAGATGGGCCAGGGGGCTACCTTGCCTATGGCTACACCTTC. The chain links TRBV19 to TRBJ1-2, with TRBD1 identical over 8 bases. J lost 4 bases, V lost 0 bases, and 13 bases had no gene match. The CDR3 is 18 residues long. Per the germline V gene, CDR1 is LNHDA and CDR2 is SQIVND (reference sequence). The variable domain in full, with the rest retrieved from reference TRBV19 and TRBJ1-2, is DGGITQSPKYLFRKEGQNVTLSCEQNLNHDAMYWYRQDPGQGLRLIYYSQIVNDFQKGDIAEGYSVSREKKESFPLTVTSAQKNPTAFYLCASSIDGPGGYLAYGYTFGSGTRLTVV.

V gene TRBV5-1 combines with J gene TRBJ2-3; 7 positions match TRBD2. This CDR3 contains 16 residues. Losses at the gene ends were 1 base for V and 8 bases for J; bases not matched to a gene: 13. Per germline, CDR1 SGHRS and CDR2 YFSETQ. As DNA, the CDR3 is TGCGCCAGCAGCTTGATCAGCGGGGACCTCAGGGCTACGCAGTATTTT. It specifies CASSLISGDLRATQYF. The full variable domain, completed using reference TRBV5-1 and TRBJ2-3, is KAGVTQTPRYLIKTRGQQVTLSCSPISGHRSVSWYQQTPGQGLQFLFEYFSETQRNKGNFPGRFSGRQFSNSRSEMNVSTLELGDSALYLCASSLISGDLRATQYFGPGTRLTVL.

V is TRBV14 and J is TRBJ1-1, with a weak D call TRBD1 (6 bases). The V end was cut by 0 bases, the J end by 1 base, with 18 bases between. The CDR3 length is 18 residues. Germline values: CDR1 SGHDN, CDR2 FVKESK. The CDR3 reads CASSQDKRAGQRNTEAFF. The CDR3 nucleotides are TGTGCCAGCAGCCAAGATAAACGGGCCGGACAGAGGAACACTGAAGCTTTCTTT.

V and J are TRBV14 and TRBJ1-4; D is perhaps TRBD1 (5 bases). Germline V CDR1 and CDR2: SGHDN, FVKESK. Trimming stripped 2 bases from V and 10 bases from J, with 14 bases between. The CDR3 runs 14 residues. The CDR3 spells CASSQQAARGKLFF. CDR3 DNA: TGTGCCAGCAGCCAACAGGCCGCGAGGGGAAAACTGTTTTTT.

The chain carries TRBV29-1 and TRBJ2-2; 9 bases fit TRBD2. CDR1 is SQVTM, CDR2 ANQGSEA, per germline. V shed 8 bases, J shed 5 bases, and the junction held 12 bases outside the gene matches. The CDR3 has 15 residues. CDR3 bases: TGCAGCCTCCACCGACTAGCGGATTATACCGGGGAGCTGTTTTTT. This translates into CSLHRLADYTGELFF.

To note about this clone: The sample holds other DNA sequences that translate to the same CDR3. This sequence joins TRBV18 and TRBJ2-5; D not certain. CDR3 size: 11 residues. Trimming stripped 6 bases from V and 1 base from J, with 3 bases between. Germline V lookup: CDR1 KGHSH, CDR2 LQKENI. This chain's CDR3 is CASSLQETQYF. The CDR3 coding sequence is TGTGCCAGCTCCCTCCAAGAGACCCAGTACTTC.

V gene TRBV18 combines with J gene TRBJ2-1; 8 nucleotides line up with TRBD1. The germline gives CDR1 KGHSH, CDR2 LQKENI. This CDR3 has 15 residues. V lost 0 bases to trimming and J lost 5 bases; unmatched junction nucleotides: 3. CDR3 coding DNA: TGTGCCAGCTCACCACCGGGACAGGCAGACAATGAGCAGTTCTTC. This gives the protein CASSPPGQADNEQFF.

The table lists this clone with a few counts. The CDR3 spells CAWSEPRQSTSTDTQYF. CDR3 sequence (DNA): TGTGCCTGGAGTGAACCCCGACAGTCAACTAGCACAGATACGCAGTATTTT. The chain uses TRBV30 and TRBJ2-3, with a weak D call TRBD1 (5 bases). The V end lost 1 base, the J end lost 0 bases, and 17 bases lay between the germline ends. Germline V gives CDR1 GTSNPN, CDR2 SVGIG (reference sequence). CDR3 length: 17 amino acids.

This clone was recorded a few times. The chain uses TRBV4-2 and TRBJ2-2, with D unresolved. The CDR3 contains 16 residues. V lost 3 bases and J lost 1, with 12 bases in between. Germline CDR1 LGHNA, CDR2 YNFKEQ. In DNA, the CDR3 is TGTGCCAGCAGCCAGGCCTTGACCGAGAACACCGGGGAGCTGTTTTTT. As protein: CASSQALTENTGELFF.